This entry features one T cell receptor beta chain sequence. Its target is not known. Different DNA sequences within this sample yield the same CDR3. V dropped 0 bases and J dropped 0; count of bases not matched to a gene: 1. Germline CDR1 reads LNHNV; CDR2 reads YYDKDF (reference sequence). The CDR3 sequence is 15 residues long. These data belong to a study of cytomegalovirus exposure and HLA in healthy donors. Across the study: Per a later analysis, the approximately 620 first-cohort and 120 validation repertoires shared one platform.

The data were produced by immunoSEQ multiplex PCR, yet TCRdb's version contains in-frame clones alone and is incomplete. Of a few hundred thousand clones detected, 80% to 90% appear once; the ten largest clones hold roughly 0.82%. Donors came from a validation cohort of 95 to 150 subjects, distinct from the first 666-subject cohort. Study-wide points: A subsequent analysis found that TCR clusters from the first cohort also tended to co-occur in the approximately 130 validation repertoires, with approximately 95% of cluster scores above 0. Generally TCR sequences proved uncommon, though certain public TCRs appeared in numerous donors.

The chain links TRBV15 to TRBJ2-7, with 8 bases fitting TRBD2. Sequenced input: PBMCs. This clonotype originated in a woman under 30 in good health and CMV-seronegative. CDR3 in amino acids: CATSREAGGSYEQYF. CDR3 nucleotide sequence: TGTGCCACCAGCAGAGAGGCGGGGGGCTCCTACGAGCAGTACTTC.